The rows below give T cell receptor beta chains drawn from one sample of a study of blood T cell repertoires in COVID-19. Measured with immunoSEQ multiplex PCR; TCRdb has only the in-frame clones, and not every one. In the table there are about 210,000 clones, roughly four fifths of which are singletons. Sequences were obtained from peripheral blood. These receptors were collected from a woman aged 40 to 50 with acute or convalescent COVID-19. Both conserved end residues are part of each CDR3. A D gene is named only where the DNA matches it firmly. For some rows the clone size is stated as once, few or many, or as a class when expanded; others skip it.

>TRBV29-1|-|-|TRBJ2-1
TGCAGCGTTGAGGGGGCGCCGGGGAATGAGCAGTTCTTC
CSVEGAPGNEQFF
>TRBV5-1|-|-|TRBJ1-2
TGCGCCAGCAGCTTGGGAGACTATGGCTACACCTTC
CASSLGDYGYTF
>TRBV5-1|-|TRBD2|TRBJ2-3
TGCGCCAGCAGCTTGTTAGCGGGAGGGCCTCTAACAGATACGCAGTATTTT
CASSLLAGGPLTDTQYF
>TRBV7-8|-|TRBD2|TRBJ2-5
TGTGCCAGCAGCCAGACTAGCGCCGACCAAGAGACCCAGTACTTC
CASSQTSADQETQYF
>TRBV27|-|-|TRBJ1-5
TGTGCCAGCACCATAAAAATTGGGACTACTAATAGCAATCAGCCCCAGCATTTT
CASTIKIGTTNSNQPQHF
>TRBV14|-|TRBD1|TRBJ2-7
TGTGCCAGCAGCCCAACAGGGGGGCAGGGCGAGCAGTACTTC
CASSPTGGQGEQYF
>TRBV3-1/TRBV3-2|-|TRBD2|TRBJ2-3
TGTGCCAGCAGCCACCGGACTAGCGGGAGGGCGAGAGATACGCAGTATTTT
CASSHRTSGRARDTQYF
>TRBV4-1|once|-|TRBJ2-7
TGCGCCAGCAGCCTCTCCATTGGGAGCTCCTACGAGCAGTACTTC
CASSLSIGSSYEQYF
>TRBV19|-|TRBD1|TRBJ2-2
TGTGCCAGTAGGTGGGCAGGGGGTTACACCGGGGAGCTGTTTTTT
CASRWAGGYTGELFF
>TRBV7-9|-|TRBD1|TRBJ1-3
TGTGCCAGCAGCCCCAAAGGACAGGCCAGGTTGGTCTCTGGAAACACCATATATTTT
CASSPKGQARLVSGNTIYF